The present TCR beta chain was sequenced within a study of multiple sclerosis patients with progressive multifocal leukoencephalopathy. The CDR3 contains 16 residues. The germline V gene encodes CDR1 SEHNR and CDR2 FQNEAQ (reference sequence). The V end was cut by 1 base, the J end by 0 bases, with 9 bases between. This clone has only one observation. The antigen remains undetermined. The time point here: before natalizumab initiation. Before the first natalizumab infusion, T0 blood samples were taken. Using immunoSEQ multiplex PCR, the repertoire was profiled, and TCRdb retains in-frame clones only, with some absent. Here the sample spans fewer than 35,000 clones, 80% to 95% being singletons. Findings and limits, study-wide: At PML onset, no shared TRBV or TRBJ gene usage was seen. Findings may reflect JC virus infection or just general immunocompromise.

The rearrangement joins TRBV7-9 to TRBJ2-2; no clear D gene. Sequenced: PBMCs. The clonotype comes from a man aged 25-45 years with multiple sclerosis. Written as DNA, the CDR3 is TGTGCCAGCAGCTTAGGGGCGTCTACGAACACCGGGGAGCTGTTTTTT. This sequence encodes CASSLGASTNTGELFF. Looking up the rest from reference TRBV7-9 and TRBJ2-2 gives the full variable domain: DTGVSQNPRHKITKRGQNVTFRCDPISEHNRLYWYRQTLGQGPEFLTYFQNEAQLEKSRLLSDRFSAERPKGSFSTLEIQRTEQGDSAMYLCASSLGASTNTGELFFGEGSRLTVL.